This T cell receptor (beta chain) originates from a study of glioma-infiltrating T cells. Across the study: Glioblastomas were WHO grade IV, sampled at first diagnosis; low-grade were grade II. Target coverage was 4.5- to 10-fold for 800,000 to 1,000,000 blood T cells. Regarding the study as a whole: Gliomas, especially low-grade, showed above-expected tissue-blood divergence; non-neoplastic patients showed below.

Concerning this clonotype: Its antigen is currently unknown. A much larger clone lies one base from this, so it may be a read error.

Trimming took off 7 bases at V and 3 bases at J, with 16 bases between the two ends. CDR1 and CDR2 (germline): MNHEY, SMNVEV (reference sequence). The CDR3 length is 14 residues. Amplification of TCR alpha and beta CDR3 regions from RNA used iRepertoire nested multiplex PCR. One-step reverse transcription and amplification started from approximately 100-400 ng of tissue mRNA or PBMC total RNA. MiXCR, run by TCRdb on the multiplex PCR reads, gives a single entry per CDR3 protein. The repertoire holds more than 300,000 distinct CDR3 sequences, about two fifths seen once, with more than 10% in the top ten.

The sequence was obtained from a human donor with low-grade glioma or glioblastoma, undergoing nonglioma brain surgery, or in good health (not recorded which). The rearrangement joins TRBV27 to TRBJ2-7; D is undetermined. The sequencing sample was made of glioma tissue, nonneoplastic brain tissue, or PBMCs (not recorded which). The CDR3 region is CASTNPGRYYEQYF. The DNA of the CDR3 is TGTGCCAGCACCAACCCGGGCAGATACTACGAGCAGTACTTC.